Listed below are T cell receptor beta chains from one sample, sequenced in a study of blood T cell repertoires in COVID-19. Sequencing was performed with immunoSEQ multiplex PCR; in TCRdb, only in-frame clones are kept and a portion is missing. The table records roughly 69,000 clones, about 80% of them present only once. Sequenced input: peripheral blood. These receptors all come from a man aged 55 to 70 with COVID-19, enrolled during active disease. CDR3s include the opening cysteine and the closing phenylalanine or tryptophan. The D gene is left open where the match is weak. Rows may omit the clone size; those that give it use once, few, many or a size class.

J,D,V,size,DNA,CDR3
TRBJ1-6,TRBD1,TRBV6-1,NA,TGTGCCAGCAGTGTTAAGGGGGCTCCGACCCTTAATTCACCCCTCCACTTT,CASSVKGAPTLNSPLHF
TRBJ2-3,NA,TRBV6-4,few,TGTGCCAGCAGTGTCTTCCGCGGGGCAGATACGCAGTATTTT,CASSVFRGADTQYF
TRBJ2-1,NA,TRBV29-1,NA,TGCAGCTACCGGGGGGCGGAAAGCTCCTACAATGAGCAGTTCTTC,CSYRGAESSYNEQFF
TRBJ2-1,TRBD2,TRBV30,once,TGTGCCTGGAGGAGGTCTAGCGGGACAATAAATGAGCAGTTCTTC,CAWRRSSGTINEQFF
TRBJ2-1,TRBD2,TRBV7-3,NA,TGTGCCAGCAGCTTAACCCCCGGGACTAGCGGTAAGAACAATGAGCAGTTCTTC,CASSLTPGTSGKNNEQFF
TRBJ2-5,NA,TRBV11-2,NA,TGTGCCAGCAGCTTAGAGGCGGGGAGACGCGAGACCCAGTACTTC,CASSLEAGRRETQYF
TRBJ2-1,TRBD1,TRBV24-1,NA,TGTGCCACCAGTGATTTGAACAGGGGGCGAGGAAATGAGCAGTTCTTC,CATSDLNRGRGNEQFF
TRBJ1-2,TRBD1,TRBV5-1,NA,TGCGCCAGCAGCCGCGACAGGGATGGCTACACCTTC,CASSRDRDGYTF
TRBJ2-3,NA,TRBV7-9,NA,TGTGCCAGCAGTCCCCTGAGGGCTCGCACAGATACGCAGTATTTT,CASSPLRARTDTQYF
TRBJ1-6,TRBD1,TRBV5-1,NA,TGCGCCAGCAGCATATACAGGGGTGATTCACCCCTCCACTTT,CASSIYRGDSPLHF
TRBJ1-5,TRBD1,TRBV19,NA,TGTGCCAGTAGTATCGGCGTTCAGGGGGGTAATCAGCCCCAGCATTTT,CASSIGVQGGNQPQHF
TRBJ2-2,NA,TRBV18,NA,TGTGCCAGCTCAGAAGGGGTCGCGAACACCGGGGAGCTGTTTTTT,CASSEGVANTGELFF
TRBJ1-1,NA,TRBV4-1,NA,TGCGCCAGCAGCTACAGGGTCTCGAACACTGAAGCTTTCTTT,CASSYRVSNTEAFF
TRBJ1-4,NA,TRBV28,NA,TGTGCCAGCATTGGTGTCAGGGGATATGCAACTAATGAAAAACTGTTTTTT,CASIGVRGYATNEKLFF
TRBJ2-5,NA,TRBV12-1,few,TGTGCCAGCAGCTTGGGACTGATACAAGAGACCCAGTACTTC,CASSLGLIQETQYF
TRBJ2-3,NA,TRBV7-6,NA,TGTGCCAGCAGCTTGCCCTCGGCGGGACCTACGCAGTATTTT,CASSLPSAGPTQYF
TRBJ1-5,NA,TRBV10-3,few,TGTGCCACCGCCTTGCAGGATAGCAATCAGCCCCAGCATTTT,CATALQDSNQPQHF
TRBJ2-5,TRBD2,TRBV2,few,TGTGCCAGCGCTAGGACTAGCGGGGGTGGGACCCAGTACTTC,CASARTSGGGTQYF
TRBJ2-6,TRBD1,TRBV19,few,TGTGCCAGTAGCCGTCAGGGGGCCGGTGGGGCCAACGTCCTGACTTTC,CASSRQGAGGANVLTF
TRBJ2-1,NA,TRBV2,NA,TGTGCCAGCATTCCGGAGGGCCGGGGTTCCAATGAGCAGTTCTTC,CASIPEGRGSNEQFF
TRBJ2-3,TRBD2,TRBV5-3,few,TGTGCCAGAAGCGCGACTAGCGGGAGCCCCCTCTCGGGTACGCAGTATTTT,CARSATSGSPLSGTQYF
TRBJ1-4,TRBD1,TRBV6-1,once,TGTGCCAGCAGTGAACCGAGGGACAGAGCTTCTAATGAAAAACTGTTTTTT,CASSEPRDRASNEKLFF
TRBJ2-5,NA,TRBV9,once,TGTGCCAGCGCGCGGGGCGTATTAAGAGATCTGTACTTC,CASARGVLRDLYF
TRBJ2-7,TRBD1,TRBV7-6,NA,TGTGCCAGCAGCTTTACAGGGGCCCTAAGGTTAAAGCAGTACTTC,CASSFTGALRLKQYF
TRBJ1-1,NA,TRBV5-6,few,TGTGCCAGCAGCTTGGCCAAAATCAGATACACTGAAGCTTTCTTT,CASSLAKIRYTEAFF
TRBJ1-2,TRBD1,TRBV27,NA,TGTGCCAGCAGTTCGACAGGGGTCAACTATGGCTACACCTTC,CASSSTGVNYGYTF
TRBJ1-2,TRBD1,TRBV7-2,NA,TGTGCCAGCAGCGTACGGGGACAGGGAGTCAATGGCTACACCTTC,CASSVRGQGVNGYTF
TRBJ2-2,TRBD1,TRBV7-3,NA,TGTGCCAGCACCGGGACAGGCCCCGGGGAGCTGTTTTTT,CASTGTGPGELFF
TRBJ2-4,NA,TRBV6-1,NA,TGTGCCAGCAGTGAAGTTCGGGTCAAAAACATTCAGTACTTC,CASSEVRVKNIQYF
TRBJ2-1,TRBD2,TRBV10-3,NA,TGTGCCATCAGTGGGGCGGGAGGAATGTACAATGAGCAGTTCTTC,CAISGAGGMYNEQFF
TRBJ1-1,NA,TRBV7-9,NA,TGTGCCAGCAGCTTATGGACAGAAGACACTGAAGCTTTCTTT,CASSLWTEDTEAFF